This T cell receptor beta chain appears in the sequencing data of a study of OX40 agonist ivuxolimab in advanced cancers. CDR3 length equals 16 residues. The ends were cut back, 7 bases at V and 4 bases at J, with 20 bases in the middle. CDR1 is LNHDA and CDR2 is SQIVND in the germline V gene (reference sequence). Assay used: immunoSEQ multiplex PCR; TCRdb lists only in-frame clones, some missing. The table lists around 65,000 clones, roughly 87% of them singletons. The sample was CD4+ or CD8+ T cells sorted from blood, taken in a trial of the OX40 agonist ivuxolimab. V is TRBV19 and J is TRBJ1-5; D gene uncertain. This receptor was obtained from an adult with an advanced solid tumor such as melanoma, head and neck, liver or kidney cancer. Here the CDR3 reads CASTPGGQRGNQPQHF. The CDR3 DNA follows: TGTGCCAGTACACCCGGCGGGCAGAGAGGAAATCAGCCCCAGCATTTT.